These 27 T cell receptor beta chains came from one sample sequenced in a study of neurological immune-mediated disorders. Time point indicated: longitudinal time-point 2. Via MiXCR, TCRdb re-called the 5' RACE reads, giving one row per CDR3 protein. The profile covers 55,000 to 65,000 distinct CDR3 sequences, with roughly 10% appearing a single time and around 13% taken by the ten largest. Sequences were obtained from PBMCs. These TCRs come from a man aged 25-45 years in good health.

This clonotype showed up many times. The V gene is TRBV10-3, the J gene TRBJ2-7; 13 nucleotides match TRBD2. Per the germline V gene, CDR1 is ENHRY and CDR2 is SYGVKD. This CDR3 has 14 residues. V was pared by 6 bases and J by 4 bases, with 3 bases of the junction left unmatched. CDR3 DNA sequence: TGTGCCATCAGGGGACTAGCGGGGACATACGAGCAGTACTTC. Translating it yields CAIRGLAGTYEQYF.

This clonotype was recorded at least ten times. V is TRBV5-1 and J is TRBJ2-1, with 9 bases aligning to TRBD1. Germline V gives CDR1 SGHRS, CDR2 YFSETQ. This CDR3 spans 16 amino acids. Trimming took 4 bases from V and 2 from J; bases not matched to a gene: 7. CDR3 protein: CASSPSTGGAYNEQFF. As DNA, the CDR3 is TGCGCCAGCAGCCCATCAACAGGGGGCGCCTACAATGAGCAGTTCTTC.

At least ten counts were recorded for this clonotype. The chain recombines TRBV12-3 or TRBV12-4 with TRBJ2-5; possibly TRBD1 or TRBD2 for D (7 bases each). The CDR3 runs 13 residues. Trimming stripped 5 bases from V and 5 bases from J, with 12 bases between. The CDR3 region has the DNA TGTGCCAGCAGTCTCAGGGGGGGGGAGACCCAGTACTTC. Translation: CASSLRGGETQYF.

This clonotype was seen many times. The chain couples TRBV2 to TRBJ1-2, with a possible D match to TRBD1 (6 bases). In germline, CDR1 is SNHLY, CDR2 FYNNEI. CDR3 length: 13 residues. V lost 4 bases and J lost 5, with 11 bases in between. Here the CDR3 DNA reads TGTGCCAGCAGTGCTGACAGGCTGTATGGCTACACCTTC. Translating it yields CASSADRLYGYTF.

This clonotype showed up many times. The J gene is TRBJ2-7, the V gene TRBV14; 9 bases map to TRBD2. Germline CDR1 is SGHDN and CDR2 is FVKESK. V lost 4 bases to trimming and J lost 1 base; unmatched junction nucleotides: 2. The CDR3 length is 14 residues. The CDR3 sequence: CASSRLAESYEQYF. DNA for the CDR3: TGTGCCAGCAGCCGACTAGCGGAGTCCTACGAGCAGTACTTC.

V is TRBV29-1 and J is TRBJ2-3; unclear D gene. The CDR3 sequence is 12 residues long. The germline V gene encodes CDR1 SQVTM and CDR2 ANQGSEA. Between the trimmed V and J ends, which lost 1 base and 2 bases, there was a span of 4 bases. CDR3 nucleotides: TGCAGCGTTGAAGGGGTCACAGATACGCAGTATTTT. This encodes CSVEGVTDTQYF.

This chain connects TRBV20-1 to TRBJ2-1; TRBD2 agrees at 9 bases. V lost 3 bases and J lost 0; bases outside the gene matches: 6. The germline V gene has CDR1 DFQATT and CDR2 SNEGSKA (reference sequence). The CDR3 extends over 16 amino acids. The CDR3 reads CSARSAGGSSYNEQFF. DNA for the CDR3: TGCAGTGCTAGGTCAGCGGGAGGTAGCTCCTACAATGAGCAGTTCTTC.

In its sample, this clonotype was seen many times. The genes are TRBV11-2 and TRBJ2-1, with a tentative D call TRBD2 (6 bases). CDR3 length: 15 residues. V shed 5 bases and J shed 7 bases, with 18 bases lying between them. Germline CDR1 reads SGHAT; CDR2 reads FQNNGV. The CDR3: CASSNRDLSLNEQFF. The CDR3 nucleotides are TGTGCCAGCAGCAACCGGGACTTGTCTTTAAATGAGCAGTTCTTC.

This clonotype was seen repeatedly, ten times or more. The chain uses TRBV5-1 and TRBJ2-7; 12 nucleotides agree with TRBD2. Trimming removed 0 bases from V and 3 bases from J; junction bases left unmatched: 1. The CDR3 is 15 amino acids. Germline-derived CDR1 and CDR2 are SGHRS and YFSETQ. The CDR3 DNA is TGCGCCAGCAGCTTGGGACTAGCGGGAGACTACGAGCAGTACTTC. This gives the protein CASSLGLAGDYEQYF.

At least ten counts were recorded for this clonotype. This chain links TRBV20-1 with TRBJ2-2; tentative D call: TRBD1 (5 bases). This CDR3 has 14 residues. Germline CDR1 is DFQATT and CDR2 is SNEGSKA (reference sequence). Trimming removed 5 bases from V and 0 bases from J, with 10 bases in between. CDR3 DNA: TGCAGTGCTCCCAGGGTTCCGAACACCGGGGAGCTGTTTTTT. It codes for CSAPRVPNTGELFF.

Ten or more counts support this clonotype. The chain combines TRBV5-1 with TRBJ1-1; D unresolved. The germline V gene encodes CDR1 SGHRS and CDR2 YFSETQ. Trimming shortened V by 2 bases and J by 5 bases, and 16 bases separated the two germline ends. This CDR3 comprises 15 residues. CDR3 nucleotide sequence: TGCGCCAGCAGCTTCGGTGTGAGGGAGGTGACTGAAGCTTTCTTT. Amino acid sequence: CASSFGVREVTEAFF.

This clonotype was picked up many times. The chain uses TRBV20-1 and TRBJ2-5; TRBD2 might be the D (6 bases). Germline V gene sequence: CDR1 DFQATT, CDR2 SNEGSKA (reference sequence). The CDR3 has 13 amino acids. Trimming removed 4 bases from V and 1 base from J, with 10 bases in between. CDR3 protein: CSAIVGGQETQYF. CDR3 sequence (DNA): TGCAGTGCTATCGTGGGGGGCCAAGAGACCCAGTACTTC.

This clonotype was counted many times. J is TRBJ1-2 and V is TRBV5-6; maybe TRBD1 (5 bases). This CDR3 is 14 amino acids long. With 0 bases removed from V and 4 bases from J, the gap between germline ends came to 10 bases. From germline, CDR1 is SGHDT and CDR2 YYEEEE. Written as DNA, the CDR3 is TGTGCCAGCAGCTTGGGCAGGGAGGGCTATGGCTACACCTTC. Protein product: CASSLGREGYGYTF.

This clonotype was detected many times. This chain connects TRBV6-1 to TRBJ1-5, with D perhaps matching TRBD1 (5 bases). CDR1 MNHNS and CDR2 SASEGT come from the germline V gene. V was shortened by 6 bases and J by 6 bases, with 15 bases between the two germline ends. This CDR3 has 14 amino acids. This CDR3 is CASSTSIRGQPQHF. The CDR3 bases are TGTGCCAGCAGCACCTCGATTAGGGGTCAGCCCCAGCATTTT.

This clonotype was found many times. V usage is TRBV7-2 and J usage is TRBJ2-7, with unresolved D. The CDR3 contains 16 residues. Per the germline V gene, CDR1 is SGHTA and CDR2 is FQGNSA. V was trimmed by 1 base and J by 4 bases, leaving 17 bases between them. The DNA for the CDR3 is TGTGCCAGCAGCTTAGACCCAGGCTCCCTCCGGTACGAGCAGTACTTC. Its translation: CASSLDPGSLRYEQYF.

As for this clonotype: A read error is likely, as this CDR3 ends without the conserved phenylalanine or tryptophan. The chain combines TRBV10-3 with TRBJ1-5; D is unresolved. The V gene's germline CDR1 is ENHRY and CDR2 SYGVKD. V was cut by 8 bases and J by 2 bases, with 13 bases left in between. The CDR3 covers 14 residues. The CDR3 reads CAIGEAGCNQPQHS. The CDR3 bases are TGTGCCATCGGGGAAGCGGGGTGCAATCAGCCCCAGCATTCT.

This clonotype occurred many times. The chain employs TRBV20-1 and TRBJ2-7; unclear D gene. Trimming removed 0 bases from V and 6 bases from J, with 6 bases in between. Per germline, CDR1 DFQATT and CDR2 SNEGSKA (reference sequence). The CDR3 covers 11 residues. The CDR3 here is CSARDYPEQYF. CDR3 sequence (DNA): TGCAGTGCTAGAGATTACCCCGAGCAGTACTTC.

In this sample, this clonotype turned up a few times. The V and J genes are TRBV5-6 and TRBJ2-7; 9 bases fit TRBD2. The CDR3 runs 17 residues. Germline loops: CDR1 SGHDT, CDR2 YYEEEE. Trimming took 2 bases from V and 6 from J; bases not matched to a gene: 15. CDR3 in DNA: TGTGCCAGCAGCTTAGGAGCTAGCGGGACCACGGGCCTCGAGCAGTACTTC. Protein product: CASSLGASGTTGLEQYF.

The gene calls are TRBV7-2 and TRBJ1-4; weak D call: TRBD1 (6 bases). Germline V gene lookup returns CDR1 SGHTA and CDR2 FQGNSA. This CDR3 is built from 15 residues. The V and J ends lost 4 bases and 4 bases respectively, with 13 bases between them. CDR3 loop: CASSSHRALNEKLFF. The CDR3, as DNA: TGTGCCAGCAGCTCACACAGGGCCCTTAATGAAAAACTGTTTTTT. Drawing the rest from reference TRBV7-2 and TRBJ1-4, the complete variable domain is GAGVSQSPSNKVTEKGKDVELRCDPISGHTALYWYRQSLGQGLEFLIYFQGNSAPDKSGLPSDRFSAERTGGSVSTLTIQRTQQEDSAVYLCASSSHRALNEKLFFGSGTQLSVL.

This clonotype showed up many times. The gene calls are TRBV11-2 and TRBJ2-3; 11 nucleotides line up with TRBD2. The CDR3 consists of 17 residues. After removal of 8 bases from V and 4 bases from J, the junction contained 14 bases not matched to a gene. The V gene's germline CDR1 is SGHAT and CDR2 FQNNGV. The CDR3 loop is CASGLGTSGRKSDTQYF. CDR3 sequence (DNA): TGTGCCAGCGGACTAGGAACTAGCGGGAGAAAGTCAGATACGCAGTATTTT. The complete variable domain, with remaining parts taken from reference TRBV11-2 and TRBJ2-3, reads EAGVAQSPRYKIIEKRQSVAFWCNPISGHATLYWYQQILGQGPKLLIQFQNNGVVDDSQLPKDRFSAERLKGVDSTLKIQPAKLEDSAVYLCASGLGTSGRKSDTQYFGPGTRLTVL.

As regards this clonotype: This could be a read error, since a much larger clone is one nucleotide away. This chain uses TRBV20-1 with TRBJ1-6; D remains unclear. Germline V gene sequence: CDR1 DFQATT, CDR2 SNEGSKA (reference sequence). The V gene lost 0 bases and the J gene lost 10 bases, with 13 bases spanning the gap. The CDR3 has 14 amino acids. In DNA form, the CDR3 reads TGCAGTGCTAGAGATGCCCATGGTGGCTCACCCCTCCACTTT. Protein product: CSARDAHGGSPLHF.

Many counts were recorded for this clonotype. The chain combines TRBV4-1 with TRBJ2-1; 15 bases align to TRBD2. The CDR3 runs 18 residues. Losses at the gene ends were 1 base for V and 0 bases for J; bases not matched to a gene: 1. Germline CDR1 and CDR2: MGHRA and YSYEKL. Here the CDR3 reads CASSQGGLAGGSYNEQFF. For the CDR3, the DNA is TGCGCCAGCAGCCAAGGGGGACTAGCGGGAGGCTCCTACAATGAGCAGTTCTTC.

This clonotype has ten or more counts. The CDR3 protein is CAISESAGETQYF. CDR3 coding DNA: TGTGCCATCAGTGAGTCTGCGGGAGAGACCCAGTACTTC. The chain carries TRBV10-3 and TRBJ2-5; possibly TRBD2 for D (5 bases). Per germline, CDR1 ENHRY and CDR2 SYGVKD. The ends were cut back, 0 bases at V and 4 bases at J, with 6 bases in the middle. The CDR3 spans 13 residues.

This clonotype was seen repeatedly, ten times or more. The rearrangement links TRBV6-2 or TRBV6-3 to TRBJ2-3; the match to TRBD2 covers 11 bases. CDR1 and CDR2 from the germline V gene are MNHEY and SVGEGT. J gave up 0 bases and V 4 bases, and 0 bases lay outside the gene matches. The CDR3 spans 15 residues. The CDR3 is CASSWTSGSTDTQYF. The CDR3 DNA is TGTGCCAGCAGTTGGACTAGCGGGAGCACAGATACGCAGTATTTT.

This clonotype was seen ten or more times. V gene TRBV10-3 combines with J gene TRBJ2-3; D may match TRBD1 or TRBD2 (5 bases each). CDR3 length: 13 residues. Trimming removed 9 bases from V and 4 bases from J, with 14 bases in between. Germline values: CDR1 ENHRY, CDR2 SYGVKD. CDR3 residues: CAIGDGVADTQYF. CDR3 bases: TGTGCCATAGGGGACGGGGTCGCAGATACGCAGTATTTT.

This clonotype was observed many times. The rearrangement uses TRBV9 and TRBJ2-4; D may be TRBD1 (6 bases). This CDR3 is 15 amino acids long. Trimming shortened V by 3 bases and J by 1 base, and 11 bases separated the two germline ends. Germline CDR1 reads SGDLS; CDR2 reads YYNGEE. The CDR3 region has the DNA TGTGCCAGCAGCGGACAGGACGCGGCCAAAAACATTCAGTACTTC. Translating gives CASSGQDAAKNIQYF. Variable domain in full (rest from reference TRBV9 and TRBJ2-4): DSGVTQTPKHLITATGQRVTLRCSPRSGDLSVYWYQQSLDQGLQFLIQYYNGEERAKGNILERFSAQQFPDLHSELNLSSLELGDSALYFCASSGQDAAKNIQYFGAGTRLSVL.

About this clonotype: A clone one base away is much larger, so this may be a read error. The chain joins TRBV18 to TRBJ2-3; possible D gene TRBD1, 6 bases. This CDR3 is built from 14 residues. Trimming cost V 3 bases and J 4 bases, with 11 bases left between them. Looked up from germline, CDR1 is KGHSH and CDR2 is LQKENI. Written as DNA, the CDR3 is TGTGCCAGCTCACCCCAACAGGGTCCAGATACGCAGTATTTT. This translates into CASSPQQGPDTQYF.